This T cell receptor beta chain was sequenced during a study of T cells in Graves' hyperthyroidism and ophthalmopathy. Based on clinical symptoms, serum thyroxine and TRAb, thyroid ultrasound and orbital computed tomography, diagnoses were reached. This clonotype was counted ten times or more. Germline loops: CDR1 SGDLS, CDR2 YYNGEE. The CDR3 is 13 amino acids. V lost 3 bases to trimming and J lost 5 bases, with 11 bases between them. The investigators amplified TCR beta CDR3 regions from RNA transcripts. An initial round of RT-PCR targeting the TCR CDR3 relied on the HTBI primer set. TCRdb fed the multiplex PCR reads into MiXCR, producing one record per CDR3 protein. Found here are roughly 380,000 distinct CDR3 sequences, about a sixth of them singletons; the top ten hold roughly a sixth.

The sample consisted of blood. This chain uses TRBV9 with TRBJ2-5, with D tentatively TRBD2 (5 bases). This TCR derives from a woman in her forties with Graves' ophthalmopathy. DNA of the CDR3: TGTGCCAGCAGCGGGACTCCCTGGGAGACCCAGTACTTC. Translated: CASSGTPWETQYF. The full variable domain, in which reference TRBV9 and TRBJ2-5 provide the parts outside the CDR3, is DSGVTQTPKHLITATGQRVTLRCSPRSGDLSVYWYQQSLDQGLQFLIQYYNGEERAKGNILERFSAQQFPDLHSELNLSSLELGDSALYFCASSGTPWETQYFGPGTRLLVL.